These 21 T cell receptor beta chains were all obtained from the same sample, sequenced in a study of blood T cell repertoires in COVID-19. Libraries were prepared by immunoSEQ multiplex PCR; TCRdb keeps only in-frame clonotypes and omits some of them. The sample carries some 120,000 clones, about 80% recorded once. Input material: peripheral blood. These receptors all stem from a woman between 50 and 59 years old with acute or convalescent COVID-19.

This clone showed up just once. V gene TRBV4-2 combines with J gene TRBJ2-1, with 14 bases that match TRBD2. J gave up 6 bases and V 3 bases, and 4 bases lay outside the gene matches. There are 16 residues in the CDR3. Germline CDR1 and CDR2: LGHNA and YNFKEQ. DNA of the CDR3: TGTGCCAGCAGCCAGCCCGGGACTAGCGGGGGCAATGAGCAGTTCTTC. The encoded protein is CASSQPGTSGGNEQFF.

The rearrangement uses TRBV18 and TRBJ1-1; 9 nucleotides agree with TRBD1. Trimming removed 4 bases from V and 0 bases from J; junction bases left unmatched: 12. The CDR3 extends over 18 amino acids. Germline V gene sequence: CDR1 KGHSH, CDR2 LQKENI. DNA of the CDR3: TGTGCCAGCTCACAGTACGCGACAGGGGGTAAAATGAACACTGAAGCTTTCTTT. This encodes CASSQYATGGKMNTEAFF.

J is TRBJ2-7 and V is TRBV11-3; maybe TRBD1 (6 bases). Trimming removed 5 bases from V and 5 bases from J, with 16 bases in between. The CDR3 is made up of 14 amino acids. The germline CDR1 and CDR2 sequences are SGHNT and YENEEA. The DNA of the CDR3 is TGTGCCAGCAGCCACGTGGACAGTGCTAACGAGCAGTACTTC. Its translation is CASSHVDSANEQYF.

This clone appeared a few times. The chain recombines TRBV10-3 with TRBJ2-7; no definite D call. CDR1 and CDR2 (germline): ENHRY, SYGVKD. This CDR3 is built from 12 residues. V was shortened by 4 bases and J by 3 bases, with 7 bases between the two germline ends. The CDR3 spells CAISVGHYEQYF. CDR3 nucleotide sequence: TGTGCCATCAGTGTGGGCCACTACGAGCAGTACTTC.

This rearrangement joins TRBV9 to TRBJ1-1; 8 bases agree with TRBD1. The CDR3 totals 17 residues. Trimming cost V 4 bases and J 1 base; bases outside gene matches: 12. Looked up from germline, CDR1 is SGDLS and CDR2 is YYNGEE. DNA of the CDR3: TGTGCCAGCAGCCCTAATCCGACCGGGACAGGGAACACTGAAGCTTTCTTT. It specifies CASSPNPTGTGNTEAFF.

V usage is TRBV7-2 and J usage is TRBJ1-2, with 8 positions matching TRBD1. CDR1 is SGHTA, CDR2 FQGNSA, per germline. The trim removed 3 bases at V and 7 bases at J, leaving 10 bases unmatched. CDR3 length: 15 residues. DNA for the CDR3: TGTGCCAGCAGCTTGGGACAGGCGCAAAGAGGTGGCTACACCTTC. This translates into CASSLGQAQRGGYTF.

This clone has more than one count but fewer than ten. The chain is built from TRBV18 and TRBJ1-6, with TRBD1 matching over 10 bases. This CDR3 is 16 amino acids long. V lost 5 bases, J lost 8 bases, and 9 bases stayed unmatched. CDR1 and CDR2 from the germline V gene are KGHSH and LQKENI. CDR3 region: CASSLQTGGLDSPLHF. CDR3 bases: TGTGCCAGCTCATTGCAGACAGGGGGCCTGGATTCACCCCTCCACTTT.

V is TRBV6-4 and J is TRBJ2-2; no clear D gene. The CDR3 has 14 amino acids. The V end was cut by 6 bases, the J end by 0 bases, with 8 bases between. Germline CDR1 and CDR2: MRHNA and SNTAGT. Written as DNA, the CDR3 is TGTGCCAGCAGGACAAATTCGAACACCGGGGAGCTGTTTTTT. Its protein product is CASRTNSNTGELFF.

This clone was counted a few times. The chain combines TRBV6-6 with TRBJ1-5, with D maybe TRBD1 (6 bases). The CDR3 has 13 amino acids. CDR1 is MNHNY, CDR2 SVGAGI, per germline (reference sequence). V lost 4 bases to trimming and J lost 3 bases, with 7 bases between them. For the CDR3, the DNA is TGTGCCAGCAGTTCAGGGGCCAATCAGCCCCAGCATTTT. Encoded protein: CASSSGANQPQHF.

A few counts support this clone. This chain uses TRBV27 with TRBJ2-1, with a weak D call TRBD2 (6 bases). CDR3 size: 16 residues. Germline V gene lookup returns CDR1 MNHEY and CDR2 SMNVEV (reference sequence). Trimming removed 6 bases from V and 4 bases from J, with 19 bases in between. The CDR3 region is CASSPGLRMGYNEQFF. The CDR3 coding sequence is TGTGCCAGCAGCCCGGGACTTCGAATGGGTTACAATGAGCAGTTCTTC.

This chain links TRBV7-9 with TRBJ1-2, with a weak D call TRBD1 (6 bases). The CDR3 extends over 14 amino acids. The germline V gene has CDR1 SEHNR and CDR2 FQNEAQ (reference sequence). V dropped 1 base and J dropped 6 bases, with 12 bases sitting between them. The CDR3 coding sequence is TGTGCCAGCAGCTTAGTCGTAGGGGGAAATGGCTACACCTTC. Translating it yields CASSLVVGGNGYTF.

The CDR3 nucleotides read TGTGCCAGCAGTGAACGACTAAACACCGGGGAGCTGTTTTTT. This codes for CASSERLNTGELFF. The chain recombines TRBV25-1 with TRBJ2-2, with D tentatively TRBD2 (5 bases). The V end was cut by 2 bases, the J end by 2 bases, with 6 bases between. The CDR3 length is 14 residues. CDR1 is MGHDK and CDR2 is SYGVNS in the germline V gene.

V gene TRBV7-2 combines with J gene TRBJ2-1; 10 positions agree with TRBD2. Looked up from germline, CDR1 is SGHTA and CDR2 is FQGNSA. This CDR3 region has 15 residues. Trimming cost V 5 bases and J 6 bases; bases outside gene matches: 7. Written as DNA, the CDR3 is TGTGCCAGCAGCACAAGCGGGGGGGCCATCAATGAGCAGTTCTTC. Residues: CASSTSGGAINEQFF.

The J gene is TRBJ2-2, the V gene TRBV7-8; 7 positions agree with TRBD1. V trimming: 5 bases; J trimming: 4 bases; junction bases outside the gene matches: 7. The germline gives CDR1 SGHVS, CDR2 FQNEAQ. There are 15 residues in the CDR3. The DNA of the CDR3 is TGTGCCAGCAGCCTAGGGACAGTAGGCACCGGGGAGCTGTTTTTT. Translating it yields CASSLGTVGTGELFF.

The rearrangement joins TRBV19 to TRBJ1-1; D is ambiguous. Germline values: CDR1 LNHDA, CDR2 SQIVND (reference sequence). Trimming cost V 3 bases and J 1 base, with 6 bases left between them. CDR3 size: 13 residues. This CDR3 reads CASSISENTEAFF. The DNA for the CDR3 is TGTGCCAGTAGTATCAGTGAGAACACTGAAGCTTTCTTT.

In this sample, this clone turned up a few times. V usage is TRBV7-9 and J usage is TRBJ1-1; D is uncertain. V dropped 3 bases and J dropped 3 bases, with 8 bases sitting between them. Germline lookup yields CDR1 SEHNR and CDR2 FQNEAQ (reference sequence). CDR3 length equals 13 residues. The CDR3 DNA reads TGTGCCAGCAGCTTTTGGGGAGACACTGAAGCTTTCTTT. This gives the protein CASSFWGDTEAFF.

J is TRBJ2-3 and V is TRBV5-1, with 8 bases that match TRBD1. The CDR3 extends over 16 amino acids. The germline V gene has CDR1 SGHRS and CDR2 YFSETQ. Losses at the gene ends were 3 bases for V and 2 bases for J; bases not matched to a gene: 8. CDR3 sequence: CASSSRQGSTTDTQYF. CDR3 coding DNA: TGCGCCAGCAGCTCTAGACAGGGGTCAACCACAGATACGCAGTATTTT.

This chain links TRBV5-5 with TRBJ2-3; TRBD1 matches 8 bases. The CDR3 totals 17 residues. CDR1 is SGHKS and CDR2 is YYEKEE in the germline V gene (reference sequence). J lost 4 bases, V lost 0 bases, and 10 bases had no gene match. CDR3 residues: CASSLADRGSLPDTQYF. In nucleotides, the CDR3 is TGTGCCAGCAGCTTGGCCGACAGGGGATCTCTCCCAGATACGCAGTATTTT.

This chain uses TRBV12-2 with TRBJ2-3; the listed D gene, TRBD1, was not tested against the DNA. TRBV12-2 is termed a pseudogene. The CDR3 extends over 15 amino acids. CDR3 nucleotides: TGTGCAAGTCGCTTAGAACAGGGGAAGCGAGATACGCAGTATTTT. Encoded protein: CASRLEQGKRDTQYF.

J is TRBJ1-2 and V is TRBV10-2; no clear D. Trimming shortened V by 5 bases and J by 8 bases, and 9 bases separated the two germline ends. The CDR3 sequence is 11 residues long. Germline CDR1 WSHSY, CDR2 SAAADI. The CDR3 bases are TGCGCCAGCAGTACCGGGGAGGGCTACACCTTC. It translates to CASSTGEGYTF.

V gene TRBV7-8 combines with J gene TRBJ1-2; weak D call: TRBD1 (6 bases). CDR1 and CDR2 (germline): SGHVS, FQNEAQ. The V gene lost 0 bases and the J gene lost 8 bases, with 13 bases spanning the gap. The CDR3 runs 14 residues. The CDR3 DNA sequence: TGTGCCAGCAGCTTAGCGTTGGGGGCGAACGGCTACACCTTC. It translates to CASSLALGANGYTF.